A selection of T cell receptor beta chains follows, all from one sample in a study of Graves' ophthalmopathy and Graves' hyperthyroidism. TCRdb analysed the multiplex PCR reads with MiXCR anew, one entry per CDR3 protein. Here the sample spans almost 750,000 distinct CDR3 sequences, roughly two fifths being singletons. Sequences were obtained from peripheral blood. The receptors shown here come from an adult man with Graves' ophthalmopathy. The CDR3 runs from the conserved cysteine through the conserved F or W. The D gene is left open where the match is weak. Some rows mark clone size as missing; the rest say once, few, many or name a class of expanded clone.

d_call j_call clone_size v_call cdr3_nt cdr3_aa
TRBD1 TRBJ2-2 NA TRBV5-1 TGCGCCAGCAGCCAAGGACCCCTGACAGGGGGCGAAACCGGGGAGCTGTTTTTT CASSQGPLTGGETGELFF
NA TRBJ1-1 NA TRBV9 TGTGCCAGCAGCCCCCGAACGGTTGACACTGAAGCTTTCTTT CASSPRTVDTEAFF
TRBD1 TRBJ2-7 NA TRBV6-5 TGTGCCAGCGGCCATATTAACAGGGGGTACGAGCAGTACTTC CASGHINRGYEQYF
NA TRBJ1-2 many TRBV12-3/TRBV12-4 TGTGCCAGCAGTCGGACGGGCGGCTACACCTTC CASSRTGGYTF
NA TRBJ1-5 NA TRBV19 TGTGCCAGTCATACCTCGGGAGATACTGCTTCCAATCAGCCCCAGCATTTT CASHTSGDTASNQPQHF
TRBD1 TRBJ2-2 NA TRBV7-9 TGCGCCACCGGGATGACAGGGCTCACCGGGGAGCTGTTTTTT CATGMTGLTGELFF
NA TRBJ2-7 many TRBV29-1 TGCAGCGTTGCCCCCCAGGGCTCCGAGCAGTACTTC CSVAPQGSEQYF
NA TRBJ1-1 NA TRBV25-1 TGTGCCAGCAGCCGGACCCGGTACACTGAAGCTTTCTTT CASSRTRYTEAFF
NA TRBJ1-2 NA TRBV19 TGTGCCAGTAGTATTCGGTCGGGGGGCTATGGCTACACCTTC CASSIRSGGYGYTF
NA TRBJ1-3 NA TRBV7-9 TGTGCCAGCACCCACCGGTTACGGGCTGTCTCTGGAAACACCATATATTTT CASTHRLRAVSGNTIYF
NA TRBJ2-7 NA TRBV7-2 TGTGCCAGCAGCTTAGATGGTAGCATGACCTACGAGCAGTACTTC CASSLDGSMTYEQYF
NA TRBJ1-2 many TRBV9 TGTGCCAGCAGCGTCCAGGGGTCGGGTGGCTACACCTTC CASSVQGSGGYTF
NA TRBJ1-2 many TRBV11-2 TGTGCCAGCAGCTTAAGCGCCAGGGTCTATGGCTACACCTTC CASSLSARVYGYTF
NA TRBJ2-7 NA TRBV5-1 TGCGCCAGCTCGAGCGTCACCGGAGCCTACGAGCAGTACTTC CASSSVTGAYEQYF
NA TRBJ1-5 NA TRBV25-1 TGTGCCAGCGGCGGACCTAATAGCAATCAGCCCCAGCATTTT CASGGPNSNQPQHF
NA TRBJ2-5 NA TRBV10-3 TGTGCCATCAGTGAACTCGGGGGAATCGCAGAGACCCAGTACTTC CAISELGGIAETQYF
NA TRBJ2-7 many TRBV29-1 TGCAGCGTCACGGGTGCTATGCAGTACTTC CSVTGAMQYF
NA TRBJ1-4 NA TRBV2 TGTGCCAGCAGCGTATATAATGAAAAACTGTTTTTT CASSVYNEKLFF
NA TRBJ2-7 many TRBV29-1 TGCAGCGTTGAGGATCTGACCGATTCCTACGAGCAGTACTTC CSVEDLTDSYEQYF
TRBD1 TRBJ1-1 NA TRBV20-1 TGCAGTGCTAGGAGCGGGACAGGGGGAAGAACTGAAGCTTTCTTT CSARSGTGGRTEAFF
NA TRBJ2-3 NA TRBV28 TGTGCCAGCAGTCCGGGGAGGTATACGCAGTATTTT CASSPGRYTQYF
TRBD2 TRBJ2-6 NA TRBV10-3 TGTGCCATCACCCGGGGGAGCGGGGGGGTTGGGTCCAACGTCCTGACTTTC CAITRGSGGVGSNVLTF
TRBD2 TRBJ2-5 NA TRBV12-3/TRBV12-4 TGTGCCAGCAGTTTAGCGGAGGGACTAGCGGGGGTCGGAGAGACCCAGTACTTC CASSLAEGLAGVGETQYF
NA TRBJ1-1 many TRBV7-9 TGTGCCAGCAGCCGTAACGGACCTCTTGACCGAATGAACACTGAAGCTTTCTTT CASSRNGPLDRMNTEAFF
TRBD1 TRBJ2-7 many TRBV15 TGTGCCACCAGCAAAATGGAAACAGGGGTCTACGAGCAGTACTTC CATSKMETGVYEQYF
NA TRBJ2-7 few TRBV20-1 TGCAGTGCCAGTATAATCGGGGTACGGGATCGGGAGCAGTACTTC CSASIIGVRDREQYF
NA TRBJ2-2 NA TRBV20-1 TGCAGTGCCCGGACCCTCAGCCGACAAAGGACCGGGGAGCTGTTTTTT CSARTLSRQRTGELFF
NA TRBJ2-5 NA TRBV10-3 TGTGCCATCAGTGGAGGGGGGGTGCAAGAGACCCAGTACTTC CAISGGGVQETQYF
TRBD1 TRBJ1-6 few TRBV7-9 TGTGCCAGCAGCGCCGACGGACAGGGAGGATCACCCCTCCACTTT CASSADGQGGSPLHF
NA TRBJ2-2 many TRBV7-9 TGTGCCAGCAGCTTACCTAGGCCCGGTGTAATATCCGGGGAGCTGTTTTTT CASSLPRPGVISGELFF
NA TRBJ2-7 few TRBV7-2 TGTGCCAGCAGCTTAAGAGAAGAGCAGTACTTC CASSLREEQYF
NA TRBJ2-7 NA TRBV19 TGTGCCAGTAGCCCTCGGGCCGACGACGAGCAGTACTTC CASSPRADDEQYF
NA TRBJ1-3 few TRBV7-2 TGTGCCAGCAGCACAAAGGCAGGCCCCTCTGGAAACACCATATATTTT CASSTKAGPSGNTIYF
NA TRBJ2-5 few TRBV2 TGTGCCAGCAGTGAAGGGCAGTACCAAGAGACCCAGTACTTC CASSEGQYQETQYF
NA TRBJ1-2 few TRBV5-8 TGTGCCAGCAGCCTGGTCCAGGGACACACATTCTATGGCTACACCTTC CASSLVQGHTFYGYTF
NA TRBJ2-7 NA TRBV15 TGTGCCACCAGCATCTACAGGATAAACGAGCAGTACTTC CATSIYRINEQYF
NA TRBJ2-2 NA TRBV25-1 TGTGCCAGCAGCTTAAACCAGGGCAGGGTTTCCACCGGGGAGCTGTTTTTT CASSLNQGRVSTGELFF
TRBD1 TRBJ1-1 many TRBV9 TGTGCCAGCAGCGCTAAGGGACAGCCGAACACTGAAGCTTTCTTT CASSAKGQPNTEAFF
NA TRBJ2-5 NA TRBV29-1 TGCAGCCCGGACCCCTATCGCCAAGAGACCCAGTACTTC CSPDPYRQETQYF
NA TRBJ2-7 NA TRBV19 TGTGCCAGTAGTATAGCTTCGCGACAGCGGACTTACTACGAGCAGTACTTC CASSIASRQRTYYEQYF
NA TRBJ1-2 few TRBV29-1 TGCAGCGTTGAAGAAGGCGGTGGCTACACCTTC CSVEEGGGYTF
NA TRBJ1-2 many TRBV7-9 TGTGCCAGCAGCTTAGCGCAAGGTGTGTCCTATGGCTACACCTTC CASSLAQGVSYGYTF
NA TRBJ1-5 few TRBV5-1 TGCGCCAGCAGCTTGGGCCCACTAACCCTGGGCAATCAGCCCCAGCATTTT CASSLGPLTLGNQPQHF
NA TRBJ2-7 many TRBV15 TGTGCCACCAGCAGGCGGGGAGACGAGCAGTACTTC CATSRRGDEQYF
TRBD2 TRBJ2-7 NA TRBV7-9 TGTGCCAGCAGCTTAGGTAGCGGGATCGAGCAGTACTTC CASSLGSGIEQYF
NA TRBJ2-7 NA TRBV19 TGTGCCAGTAGTATTTCCCAGGGGAGGGCCCGGGAGTCCTACGAGCAGTACTTC CASSISQGRARESYEQYF
NA TRBJ1-1 many TRBV29-1 TGCAGCGTTGACCCGAACACTGAAGCTTTCTTT CSVDPNTEAFF
NA TRBJ1-5 few TRBV6-6 TGTGCCAGCGCCGAAAGAGGCGTCAGCACTAATCAGCCCCAGCATTTT CASAERGVSTNQPQHF
NA TRBJ1-3 many TRBV7-9 TGTGCCAGCAGCGTTAGAGTGGGTTCCGGCTCTGGAAACACCATATATTTT CASSVRVGSGSGNTIYF